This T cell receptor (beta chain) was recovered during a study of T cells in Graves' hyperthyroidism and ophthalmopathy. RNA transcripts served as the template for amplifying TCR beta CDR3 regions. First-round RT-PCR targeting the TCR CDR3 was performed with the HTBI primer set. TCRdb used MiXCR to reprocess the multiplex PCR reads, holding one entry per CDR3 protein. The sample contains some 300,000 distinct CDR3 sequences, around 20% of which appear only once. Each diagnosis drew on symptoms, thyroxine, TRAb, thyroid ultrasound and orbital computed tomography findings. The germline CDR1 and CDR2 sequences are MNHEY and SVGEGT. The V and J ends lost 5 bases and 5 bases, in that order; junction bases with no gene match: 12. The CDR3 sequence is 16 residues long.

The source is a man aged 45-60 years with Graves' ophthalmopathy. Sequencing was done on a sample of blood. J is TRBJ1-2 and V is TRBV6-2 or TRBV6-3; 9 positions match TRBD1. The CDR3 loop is CASSDPNRGPLYGYTF. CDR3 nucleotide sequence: TGTGCCAGCAGTGACCCGAACAGGGGGCCACTTTATGGCTACACCTTC.